The subject of this entry is one TCR beta chain. In the original workflow: Estimates of nucleated cell counts were drawn from the amplification of reference gene primers. TCRdb's table, derived via immunoSEQ multiplex PCR, lists solely in-frame clones and lacks some. V, J and clone size are taken as reported in that table, and D and trimming were inferred from the DNA itself. The table has some 100,000 clones, about 87% seen once. This sample is part of a study of blood T cell repertoires in COVID-19. Overall study: There were acute and convalescent COVID-19 samples, and they came from the United States, Italy and Spain. PBMCs, B-cell-depleted T cells, or T cells provided the cDNA or gDNA that made up the material.

The clonotype originates from a woman aged 50 to 65 with acute or convalescent COVID-19. Source material: peripheral blood.

The CDR3 region has the DNA TGTGCCAGCAGTTCCCCGGGACAGGTTAATGAAAAACTGTTTTTT. This codes for CASSSPGQVNEKLFF. The rearrangement joins TRBV28 to TRBJ1-4; 8 bases line up with TRBD1. Germline values: CDR1 MDHEN, CDR2 SYDVKM. V shed 4 bases, J shed 4 bases, and the junction held 5 bases outside the gene matches. The CDR3 has 15 residues.